This entry lists 8 T cell receptor beta chains sequenced from one sample in a study of T cell responses to AZD1222 COVID-19 vaccine. Clones were read by immunoSEQ multiplex PCR, and TCRdb kept only the in-frame ones, dropping some. The table records about 150,000 clones, approximately 90% of them present only once. The sequenced sample was peripheral blood, obtained on day 0 of AZD1222 vaccination. The receptors come from an adult in good health.

J is TRBJ2-5 and V is TRBV27, with TRBD1 identical over 7 bases. Trimming cost V 3 bases and J 6 bases; bases outside gene matches: 16. Germline CDR1 is MNHEY and CDR2 is SMNVEV (reference sequence). The CDR3 loop spans 17 amino acids. This CDR3 is CASSFLPDRVSGKTQYF. CDR3 DNA: TGTGCCAGCAGTTTTCTCCCCGACAGGGTGAGCGGAAAGACCCAGTACTTC.

The chain employs TRBV15 and TRBJ1-1, with a tentative D call TRBD1 (5 bases). The CDR3 is 16 amino acids. V was trimmed by 0 bases and J by 4 bases, leaving 15 bases between them. In germline, CDR1 is LNHNV, CDR2 YYDKDF (reference sequence). This chain's CDR3 is CATSRDSRGLGTEAFF. CDR3 nucleotide sequence: TGTGCCACCAGCAGAGATTCGAGGGGTTTGGGCACTGAAGCTTTCTTT.

The chain combines TRBV27 with TRBJ1-5; D possibly corresponds to TRBD1 (6 bases). Trimming shortened V by 6 bases and J by 7 bases, and 13 bases separated the two germline ends. This CDR3 is built from 13 residues. Looked up from germline, CDR1 is MNHEY and CDR2 is SMNVEV (reference sequence). CDR3 protein: CASRQTGIQPQHF. CDR3 nucleotide sequence: TGTGCCAGCAGACAAACAGGGATCCAGCCCCAGCATTTT.

V usage is TRBV5-1 and J usage is TRBJ2-1; D might be TRBD2 (6 bases). Germline assignment: CDR1 SGHRS and CDR2 YFSETQ. The CDR3 is made up of 16 amino acids. The V end lost 5 bases, the J end lost 2 bases, and 17 bases lay between the germline ends. CDR3 loop: CASSPGGGNTYNEQFF. As DNA, the CDR3 is TGCGCCAGCAGTCCAGGTGGGGGGAACACCTACAATGAGCAGTTCTTC.

This sequence joins TRBV10-1 and TRBJ2-7; the D gene is possibly TRBD2 (5 bases). V was pared by 0 bases and J by 7 bases, with 13 bases between. CDR1 and CDR2 from the germline V gene are WNHNN and SYGVQD (reference sequence). The CDR3 contains 14 residues. CDR3 nucleotide sequence: TGCGCCAGCAGTGAGTCGCGGCCGAGGGAAGAGCAGTACTTC. Residues: CASSESRPREEQYF.

J is TRBJ1-2 and V is TRBV30; D remains ambiguous. CDR1 and CDR2 from the germline V gene are GTSNPN and SVGIG (reference sequence). Between the trimmed V and J ends, which lost 0 bases and 0 bases, there was a span of 2 bases. The CDR3 length is 12 residues. The CDR3 region has the DNA TGTGCCTGGAGTGTACCTAACTATGGCTACACCTTC. Translation: CAWSVPNYGYTF.

The chain recombines TRBV27 with TRBJ2-1; 7 nucleotides align to TRBD1. V shed 2 bases and J 7 bases; nucleotides not matched to a gene: 23. The CDR3 totals 20 residues. Looked up from germline, CDR1 is MNHEY and CDR2 is SMNVEV (reference sequence). The CDR3 nucleotides are TGTGCCAGCAGTTTAAAAGAGGACAGGCCAATCTCGGGAATGGTTAATGAGCAGTTCTTC. This sequence encodes CASSLKEDRPISGMVNEQFF.

The CDR3 nucleotides read TGTGCCAGCAGTTACTCGTTGGAGCAGCCCCAGCATTTT. It translates to CASSYSLEQPQHF. The chain employs TRBV6-5 and TRBJ1-5; unclear D gene. Germline V gives CDR1 MNHEY, CDR2 SVGAGI. The CDR3 consists of 13 residues. The ends were cut back, 0 bases at V and 7 bases at J, with 7 bases in the middle.